This TCR beta chain originates from a study of immune cell composition in non-small cell lung cancer. Normal lung sampling was at least 3 cm from the tumour, as distant as possible. Genomic DNA came from frozen unsorted single-cell suspensions. TCRdb's copy holds only in-frame clones and misses some; the assay was immunoSEQ multiplex PCR. Among 15,000 to 20,000 clones listed, 77% were seen once. A further study also used this sample, focusing on CD4 T cells in lung cancer. Turning to that study: Curative-intent resections for stage I-III non-small cell lung cancer supplied tumor and non-adjacent lung tissue.

Sequencing input: non-adjacent lung tissue. This clonotype was sampled from a human donor with non-small cell lung cancer.

Written as DNA, the CDR3 is TGTGCCAGCAGCTTGGGGTACATAGGAAACACTGAAGCTTTCTTT. Translating gives CASSLGYIGNTEAFF. The chain links TRBV5-4 to TRBJ1-1; D ambiguous. Per the germline V gene, CDR1 is SGHNT and CDR2 is YYREEE (reference sequence). The CDR3 extends over 15 amino acids. Between the trimmed V and J ends, which lost 0 bases and 2 bases, there was a span of 11 bases.